This T cell receptor delta chain was observed in a study of γδ T cells in repeated Plasmodium falciparum infection. Study conclusions and caveats: Over time and infection, Vgamma9/Vdelta2+ repertoires remained highly stable and polyclonal.

The V end was cut by 5 bases, the J end by 0 bases, with 25 bases between. Germline-derived CDR1 and CDR2 are TSWWSYY and QGS. The CDR3 is 19 amino acids. Bulk repertoires came from Vgamma9/Vdelta2+ or Vdelta2-negative gammadelta T cells flow-sorted from PBMC. Comments on this clone: Antigen: not known. The protein in TCRdb stems from a much larger clone and differs at residue 11 from this DNA's translation, likely a read error; here the protein is translated from the DNA.

TCRdb re-called the multiplex PCR reads via CATT. The sample holds approximately 93,000 delta-chain clones, roughly 0.9% seen once. This sequence was found in a pool of human donors (malaria-infected and uninfected, not separated). The V gene is TRDV1, the J gene TRDJ1; D possibly corresponds to TRDD3 (5 bases). TCRdb supplies no J gene; here it was assigned by aligning the nucleotide sequence to germline. Sequenced input: gamma-delta T cells from blood. CDR3 region: CALGLYGKWRRAYTDKLIF. DNA for the CDR3: TGTGCTCTTGGGCTATACGGTAAATGGCGTCGGGCCTACACCGATAAACTCATCTTT.